The present TCR beta chain was sequenced within a study of multiple sclerosis patients with progressive multifocal leukoencephalopathy. Synthetic inline TR CDR3 controls covering all V-J pairings were spiked into each PCR. Assay used: immunoSEQ multiplex PCR; TCRdb lists only in-frame clones, some missing. The sample comprises fewer than 35,000 clones, nearly 95% of which are singletons, and just under 2% rests with the top ten. Germline lookup yields CDR1 SGHTA and CDR2 FQGNSA. Trimming pared 4 bases from V and 4 bases from J, leaving 8 bases between. CDR3 length equals 13 residues. Notes on this clone: What it recognizes is unknown.

General study points: PML-onset expanded TRB clones were detectable before and during natalizumab therapy. Most PML patients had lower entropy, suggesting less diverse TRB repertoires.

Time point defined: before natalizumab initiation. Specimen: PBMCs. The TCR originated in a man aged 30-40 years with multiple sclerosis. V and J are TRBV7-2 and TRBJ1-3, with TRBD1 as a possible D gene (5 bases). This CDR3 is CASSSRQGNTIYF. DNA of the CDR3: TGTGCCAGCAGCTCAAGACAGGGAAACACCATATATTTT.